Below are 25 T cell receptor beta chains sequenced from a single sample in a study of T cells in Graves' hyperthyroidism and ophthalmopathy. Amplification of TCR beta CDR3 regions was performed using RNA transcripts as template. A first-round RT-PCR of the TCR CDR3 used the HTBI primer set. From the multiplex PCR reads, TCRdb called clonotypes with MiXCR, one entry per CDR3 protein. The sample shows more than 550,000 distinct CDR3 sequences, approximately 18% of them seen only once. Specimen: blood. These receptors came from a woman aged 45 to 65 with Graves' hyperthyroidism that later progressed to Graves' ophthalmopathy.

This clonotype was recorded at least ten times. This CDR3 reads CASGLVSYRPGQPQHF. The CDR3 nucleotides read TGTGCTAGTGGTTTGGTAAGCTACAGGCCGGGTCAGCCCCAGCATTTT. The chain couples TRBV12-5 to TRBJ1-5; D is possibly TRBD1 (5 bases). The CDR3 has 16 amino acids. CDR1 and CDR2 from the germline V gene are LGHNT and FRNRAP. V was clipped by 0 bases and J by 6 bases, with 15 bases between them.

This clonotype showed up just a few times. V usage is TRBV6-2 or TRBV6-3 and J usage is TRBJ1-5; tentative D call: TRBD1 (5 bases). V lost 5 bases and J lost 7, with 15 bases in between. Germline CDR1 MNHEY, CDR2 SVGEGT. The CDR3 consists of 14 residues. CDR3: CASSHGGGGQPQHF. The CDR3 DNA reads as TGTGCCAGCAGTCACGGTGGGGGTGGACAGCCCCAGCATTTT.

The chain carries TRBV27 and TRBJ2-6; the D gene is possibly TRBD2 (6 bases). Germline loops: CDR1 MNHEY, CDR2 SMNVEV (reference sequence). The CDR3 runs to 16 residues. V dropped 2 bases and J dropped 3 bases, with 11 bases sitting between them. CDR3 in amino acids: CASSLAREVGANVLTF. CDR3 nucleotide sequence: TGTGCCAGCAGTTTAGCTAGGGAGGTTGGGGCCAACGTCCTGACTTTC.

V is TRBV5-4 and J is TRBJ2-7, with TRBD2 identical over 8 bases. Unmatched junction bases numbered 5, after V lost 0 bases and J lost 3 bases. Germline V gives CDR1 SGHNT, CDR2 YYREEE (reference sequence). This CDR3 is built from 15 residues. CDR3 DNA sequence: TGTGCCAGCAGCTTGGGGACAGCGGGGGTCTACGAGCAGTACTTC. It encodes CASSLGTAGVYEQYF.

This clonotype has ten or more counts. The genes are TRBV24-1 and TRBJ1-1; TRBD1 aligns across 9 bases. Germline V gives CDR1 KGHDR, CDR2 SFDVKD. The CDR3 contains 14 residues. V was clipped by 9 bases and J by 5 bases; unmatched bases: 9. The CDR3 DNA reads as TGTGCCACCTCCGGGACAGGGTATGGAACTGAAGCTTTCTTT. This encodes CATSGTGYGTEAFF.

A note on this clonotype: It may be a read error: a sequence one base away is much more abundant. The CDR3 nucleotides read TGCGCCAGCAGCCATGCCATTGGGGACAGGGAAGCTTTCTTT. This codes for CASSHAIGDREAFF. V gene TRBV11-2 combines with J gene TRBJ1-1, with 8 positions matching TRBD1. CDR3 length equals 14 residues. Germline lookup yields CDR1 SGHAT and CDR2 FQNNGV.

This clonotype was seen ten or more times. The chain uses TRBV7-6 and TRBJ1-4; possible D gene TRBD1, 5 bases. Germline-derived CDR1 and CDR2 are SGHVS and FNYEAQ. Trimming shortened V by 2 bases and J by 5 bases, and 15 bases separated the two germline ends. This CDR3 is built from 16 residues. CDR3 DNA: TGTGCCAGCAGCTTAAACATTATGGGGGGAAATGAAAAACTGTTTTTT. This codes for CASSLNIMGGNEKLFF.

The V and J genes are TRBV10-3 and TRBJ2-6; TRBD1 agrees at 9 bases. V trimming: 10 bases; J trimming: 0 bases; junction bases outside the gene matches: 13. The CDR3 totals 18 residues. Looked up from germline, CDR1 is ENHRY and CDR2 is SYGVKD. The CDR3: CATNTGGRAASGANVLTF. The DNA of the CDR3 is TGTGCCACCAATACAGGGGGCAGGGCGGCCTCTGGGGCCAACGTCCTGACTTTC.

This clonotype has ten or more counts. This sequence joins TRBV11-1 and TRBJ2-3; TRBD1 is a possible D gene (6 bases). This CDR3 contains 15 residues. CDR1 is SGHAT and CDR2 is FQDESV in the germline V gene (reference sequence). The V gene lost 5 bases and the J gene lost 3 bases, with 15 bases spanning the gap. CDR3 bases: TGTGCCAGCAGCCTTTCCGGGACACGGACAGATACGCAGTATTTT. Its translation is CASSLSGTRTDTQYF.

A few counts support this clonotype. V and J are TRBV3-1 and TRBJ2-2; either TRBD1 or TRBD2 may supply D (5 bases each). The ends were cut back, 0 bases at V and 6 bases at J, with 14 bases in the middle. Germline assignment: CDR1 LGHDT and CDR2 YNNKEL (reference sequence). This CDR3 is built from 16 residues. The CDR3 loop reads CASSQDLGVGSGELFF. In DNA, the CDR3 is TGTGCCAGCAGCCAAGACCTGGGGGTTGGTTCCGGGGAGCTGTTTTTT.

V usage is TRBV4-1 and J usage is TRBJ2-3; TRBD2 matches at 13 bases. The CDR3 runs to 19 residues. The V segment lost 0 bases and the J segment 5 bases; nucleotides outside the gene matches: 11. Germline CDR1 is MGHRA and CDR2 is YSYEKL. Here the CDR3 DNA reads TGCGCCAGCAGCCAAGAGGCCACGACTAGCGGGGGGCTTAGAGATACGCAGTATTTT. The encoded protein is CASSQEATTSGGLRDTQYF.

This clonotype turned up a few times. The V call is TRBV4-1, the J call TRBJ1-2; perhaps TRBD1 as D (6 bases). The germline V and J ends were trimmed by 1 base and 13 bases, with 19 bases remaining between them. Germline V gene data show CDR1 as MGHRA and CDR2 as YSYEKL. This CDR3 has 14 residues. CDR3 nucleotide sequence: TGCGCCAGCAGCCAAGGGCCATCGGGGGGCGACGGCACCTTC. Amino acid sequence: CASSQGPSGGDGTF.

As regards this clonotype: Compared with germline, one end of the junction differs, possibly owing to a read error. Written as DNA, the CDR3 is TGTGGCTGGAGTGCAGGGTTCAATGAAAAACTGTTTTTT. It specifies CGWSAGFNEKLFF. The chain joins TRBV30 to TRBJ1-4; a weak D match, TRBD1 (5 bases). The V gene's germline CDR1 is GTSNPN and CDR2 SVGIG (reference sequence). CDR3 length: 13 amino acids. Drawing the rest from reference TRBV30 and TRBJ1-4, the complete variable domain is SQTIHQWPATLVQPVGSPLSLECTVEGTSNPNLYWYRQAAGRGLQLLFYSVGIGQISSEVPQNLSASRPQDRQFILSSKKLLLSDSGFYLCGWSAGFNEKLFFGSGTQLSVL.

Many counts were recorded for this clonotype. This rearrangement joins TRBV15 to TRBJ1-1, with a weak D call TRBD1 (6 bases). This CDR3 has 15 residues. The germline V gene has CDR1 LNHNV and CDR2 YYDKDF (reference sequence). V was cut by 5 bases and J by 1 base, with 14 bases left in between. In nucleotides, the CDR3 is TGTGCCACCAGCTCTACCCGGACAGCGAACACTGAAGCTTTCTTT. As protein: CATSSTRTANTEAFF.

This clonotype turned up a few times. The chain couples TRBV20-1 to TRBJ2-2; D is ambiguous. The germline V gene encodes CDR1 DFQATT and CDR2 SNEGSKA (reference sequence). The germline V and J ends were trimmed by 2 bases and 0 bases, with 13 bases remaining between them. This CDR3 comprises 16 residues. CDR3 in DNA: TGCAGTGCTAGATTCGCCTTACATGCGAACACCGGGGAGCTGTTTTTT. The encoded protein is CSARFALHANTGELFF.

This clonotype was recorded a few times. This chain joins TRBV20-1 and TRBJ1-1; 12 bases line up with TRBD1. The germline CDR1 and CDR2 sequences are DFQATT and SNEGSKA (reference sequence). Trimming at V came to 0 bases and at J to 3 bases, leaving 8 bases not matched to a gene. The CDR3 contains 17 residues. CDR3 sequence: CSARDSGTGGRYTEAFF. CDR3 nucleotide sequence: TGCAGTGCTAGAGATTCGGGGACAGGGGGCCGGTACACTGAAGCTTTCTTT.

The J gene is TRBJ2-3, the V gene TRBV5-6; D ambiguous. This CDR3 contains 14 residues. V dropped 3 bases and J dropped 6 bases, with 14 bases sitting between them. The germline V gene encodes CDR1 SGHDT and CDR2 YYEEEE. The CDR3 loop is CASSYVTPTDTQYF. Written as DNA, the CDR3 is TGTGCCAGCAGCTACGTAACCCCCACGGATACGCAGTATTTT. Full variable domain (outside the CDR3, taken from reference TRBV5-6 and TRBJ2-3): DAGVTQSPTHLIKTRGQQVTLRCSPKSGHDTVSWYQQALGQGPQFIFQYYEEEERQRGNFPDRFSGHQFPNYSSELNVNALLLGDSALYLCASSYVTPTDTQYFGPGTRLTVL.

This clonotype was observed a handful of times. V is TRBV27 and J is TRBJ2-7; 10 bases are a match to TRBD1. The length of the CDR3 is 14 residues. The junction had 7 bases not matched to a gene; V was cut back by 6 bases and J by 5 bases. Germline-derived CDR1 and CDR2 are MNHEY and SMNVEV (reference sequence). The CDR3 bases are TGTGCCAGCAGAAGGGACAGGGGACACCACGAGCAGTACTTC. The encoded protein is CASRRDRGHHEQYF.

This clonotype has at least ten counts. This chain uses TRBV5-8 with TRBJ2-7, with D uncertain. Germline values: CDR1 SGHTS, CDR2 YDEGEE. V was trimmed by 5 bases and J by 1 base, leaving 13 bases between them. The CDR3 contains 14 residues. The CDR3 reads CASSTGHGSYEQYF. The CDR3 coding sequence is TGTGCCAGCAGTACCGGTCACGGTTCCTACGAGCAGTACTTC.

V gene TRBV19 combines with J gene TRBJ1-5; 7 bases align to TRBD1. V shed 5 bases, J shed 4 bases, and the junction held 11 bases outside the gene matches. From germline, CDR1 is LNHDA and CDR2 SQIVND (reference sequence). The CDR3 has 16 amino acids. CDR3 region: CASSVTSRDRNQPQHF. The CDR3 nucleotides read TGTGCCAGTAGTGTCACTTCCCGGGACAGAAATCAGCCCCAGCATTTT.

The chain uses TRBV3-1 and TRBJ1-5; D ambiguous. The germline V and J ends were trimmed by 5 bases and 6 bases, with 11 bases remaining between them. Germline V gives CDR1 LGHDT, CDR2 YNNKEL (reference sequence). The CDR3 consists of 13 residues. The CDR3 DNA is TGTGCCAGCAGCTGGAGGACCGGTCAGCCCCAGCATTTT. It encodes CASSWRTGQPQHF.

The V and J genes are TRBV29-1 and TRBJ2-7; a weak D match, TRBD2 (5 bases). V was pared by 8 bases and J by 0 bases, with 20 bases between. Germline assignment: CDR1 SQVTM and CDR2 ANQGSEA. This CDR3 region has 15 residues. As DNA, the CDR3 is TGCAGCATCCGAGGAGGACGGGTAAGCTCCTACGAGCAGTACTTC. Translated, it gives CSIRGGRVSSYEQYF.

This clonotype showed up many times. This chain uses TRBV30 with TRBJ1-2; the D gene is possibly TRBD1 (6 bases). The CDR3 runs 14 residues. Trimming left V 2 bases short and J 7 bases short, with 17 bases between. CDR1 and CDR2 (germline): GTSNPN, SVGIG (reference sequence). The CDR3: CAWSLERGRFGYTF. The CDR3 DNA reads as TGTGCCTGGAGTTTAGAACGGGGGCGTTTTGGCTACACCTTC. Full variable domain (missing parts from reference TRBV30 and TRBJ1-2): SQTIHQWPATLVQPVGSPLSLECTVEGTSNPNLYWYRQAAGRGLQLLFYSVGIGQISSEVPQNLSASRPQDRQFILSSKKLLLSDSGFYLCAWSLERGRFGYTFGSGTRLTVV.

This clonotype has just a few counts. The chain combines TRBV5-5 with TRBJ2-7, with TRBD1 matching over 7 bases. The CDR3 is 15 amino acids. The J segment lost 3 bases and the V segment lost 2 bases, leaving 8 bases of the junction unmatched. Germline loops: CDR1 SGHKS, CDR2 YYEKEE (reference sequence). Here the CDR3 reads CASSFIRDSDYEQYF. In DNA form, the CDR3 reads TGTGCCAGCAGCTTCATCCGGGACAGCGACTACGAGCAGTACTTC.

This clonotype was seen a handful of times. CDR3 DNA sequence: TGCAGTGCTAGAGGGGGGATAAGTGGAAACACCATATATTTT. Amino acid sequence: CSARGGISGNTIYF. V gene TRBV20-1 combines with J gene TRBJ1-3, with TRBD1 as a possible D gene (5 bases). Between the trimmed V and J ends, which lost 1 base and 3 bases, there was a span of 10 bases. CDR3 length equals 14 residues. The V gene's germline CDR1 is DFQATT and CDR2 SNEGSKA (reference sequence).